This entry is about one T cell receptor (beta chain). Antigen: not known. This sample is drawn from a study of stem cell transplantation in POMP-related autoinflammatory disease. General study findings and limits: Across all analyzed T-cell subsets, patients with PRAID tended toward reduced diversity and increased clonality.

Germline V gene data show CDR1 as SGHRS and CDR2 as YFSETQ. This CDR3 has 14 residues. V lost 4 bases and J 2 bases, leaving 11 bases between the germline ends. PRAID featured prominent immunodeficiency. This table comes from immunoSEQ multiplex PCR, and its TCRdb copy is limited to in-frame clones, with some not included. The data contain some 70,000 clones, under 95% of them singletons. The J gene is TRBJ2-3, the V gene TRBV5-1; D possibly uses TRBD1 or TRBD2 (5 bases each). Sequenced here: CD4+ T cells from PBMCs, sampled after stem cell transplantation. The source is a human patient with POMP-related autoinflammation and immune dysregulation (PRAID). Some T cells may be graft donor cells. This CDR3 reads CASSLGADTDTQYF. The CDR3 region has the DNA TGCGCCAGCAGCCTCGGGGCTGACACAGATACGCAGTATTTT.